The entry below describes one T cell receptor beta chain. Its antigen is unidentified. Generated by immunoSEQ multiplex PCR, the TCRdb table keeps only in-frame clones and is missing some. The sample has about 18,000 clones, over 75% seen once; the top ten hold 1.5% to 2%. The data stem from a study of graft-versus-host responses after intestinal transplantation. Study summary: Among the recipients, transplants were multivisceral, liver-intestinal, or isolated intestinal. Study findings and constraints: Among circulating GvH clones, peak levels were associated with early post-transplant declines in HvG clones.

V was shortened by 6 bases and J by 6 bases, with 18 bases between the two germline ends. The CDR3 has 14 amino acids. Germline CDR1 MGHRA, CDR2 YSYEKL. This TCR came from a human patient who received an intestinal transplant, so some T cells may come from the graft donor. The material was PBMCs, obtained 14 days after transplant. This rearrangement joins TRBV4-1 to TRBJ2-7, with a possible D match to TRBD1 (5 bases). The CDR3 region has the DNA TGCGCCAGCAGTGGGTTTGGGCAGGGCGGCGAGCAGTACTTC. This codes for CASSGFGQGGEQYF.